This T cell receptor beta chain was obtained from a study of blood T cells in healthy people across ages. The CDR3 consists of 17 residues. The V and J ends lost 1 base and 1 base, in that order; junction bases with no gene match: 6. Germline V lookup: CDR1 MGHRA, CDR2 YSYEKL. The sample holds a few counts of this clonotype. The use of a sample-barcoded 5' primer and a J-beta primer mix characterized a second PCR of roughly 6 to 11 cycles. A 12-random-nucleotide template-switch adaptor tagged each cDNA molecule. TCRdb passed the 5' RACE reads through MiXCR, listing each CDR3 protein once. The repertoire holds 750,000 to 950,000 distinct CDR3 sequences, with roughly 25% as singletons. Russia was home to the donors, healthy Caucasian individuals aged 6 to 90. The data were also submitted as part of a second study, on T cells of mothers and their children. According to that study: Each mother yielded more than 9 million TCR beta CDR3 reads. Each child yielded about 3 million reads.

This sequence originates from a boy aged 10-17 years in good health. Sequenced material: blood. This chain joins TRBV4-1 and TRBJ2-1, with TRBD2 matching 8 bases. CDR3 sequence reads: CASSQGAGAPSYNEQFF. In DNA, the CDR3 is TGCGCCAGCAGCCAAGGAGCGGGGGCCCCATCCTACAATGAGCAGTTCTTC.